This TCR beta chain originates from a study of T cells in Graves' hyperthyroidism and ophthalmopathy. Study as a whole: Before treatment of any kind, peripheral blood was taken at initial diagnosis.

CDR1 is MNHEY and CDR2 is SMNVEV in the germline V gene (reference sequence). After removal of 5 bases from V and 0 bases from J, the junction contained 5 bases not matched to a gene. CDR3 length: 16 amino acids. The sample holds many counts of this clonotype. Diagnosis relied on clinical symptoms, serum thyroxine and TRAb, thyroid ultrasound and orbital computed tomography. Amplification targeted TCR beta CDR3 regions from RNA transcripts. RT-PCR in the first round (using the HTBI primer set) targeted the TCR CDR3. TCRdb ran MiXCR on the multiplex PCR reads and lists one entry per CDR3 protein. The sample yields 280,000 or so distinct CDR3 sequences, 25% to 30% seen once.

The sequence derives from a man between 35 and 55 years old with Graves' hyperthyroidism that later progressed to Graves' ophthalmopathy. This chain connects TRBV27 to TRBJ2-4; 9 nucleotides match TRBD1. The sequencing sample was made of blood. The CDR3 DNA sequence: TGTGCCAGCAGTACACAGGGGGCTCTAGCCAAAAACATTCAGTACTTC. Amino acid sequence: CASSTQGALAKNIQYF.